Listed below are T cell receptor beta chains from one sample, sequenced in a study of blood T cell repertoires in COVID-19. TCRdb's table, derived via immunoSEQ multiplex PCR, lists solely in-frame clones and lacks some. The profile shows under 300,000 clones, around 90% of them singletons. The sequencing sample was made of PBMCs or T cells enriched from blood (not recorded which). These receptors came from a middle-aged woman with acute COVID-19. Both conserved end residues are part of each CDR3. D genes are given only for firm matches. Size is omitted from some rows. Given values are once, few, many or a class for expanded clones.

>NA|TRBV27|TRBJ1-5|NA
TGTGCCAGCAGGGTCAGGGCCGGCAATCAGCCCCAGCATTTT
CASRVRAGNQPQHF
>once|TRBV27|TRBJ2-6|NA
TGTGCCAGCAGCGGCGGGGACTTCCTTAACTCTGGGGCCAACGTCCTGACTTTC
CASSGGDFLNSGANVLTF
>NA|TRBV14|TRBJ2-5|NA
TGTGCCAGCAGCCAAGCCCTATACCAAGAGACCCAGTACTTC
CASSQALYQETQYF
>NA|TRBV28|TRBJ1-1|NA
TGTGCCAGCAGTCTTTTTGGGCAGCGGGGCGCCCGGAAGCTTTTCTTT
CASSLFGQRGARKLFF
>NA|TRBV19|TRBJ1-1|TRBD1
TGTGCCAGTAGATCACAGGGGGGGTTATTCAAAGGTGAAGCTTTCTTT
CASRSQGGLFKGEAFF
>once|TRBV11-2|TRBJ1-1|NA
TGTGCCAGCAGCTTAGCCGGACAGCAGCTTCTTGAAGCTTTCTTT
CASSLAGQQLLEAFF
>NA|TRBV7-8|TRBJ2-5|TRBD2
TGTGCCAGCGGGGGTAGCGGGAGGGCCAGGATGTACCAAGAGACCCAGTACTTC
CASGGSGRARMYQETQYF
>NA|TRBV7-2|TRBJ1-2|NA
TGTGCCAGCAGCTTACAGGGTCTCTGGGGCTACACCTTC
CASSLQGLWGYTF
>NA|TRBV5-4|TRBJ1-1|TRBD1
TGTGCCAGCAGCTTGGTCGGACAGGCCACTGAAGCTTTCTTT
CASSLVGQATEAFF
>NA|TRBV2|TRBJ2-3|TRBD2
TGTGCCAGCATCGAGCGGGAGGGGCTGGTTGATACGCAGTATTTT
CASIEREGLVDTQYF
>once|TRBV21-1|TRBJ1-2|NA
TGTGCCAGCAGAGAAACTCGGACAGCCGATAACTATGGCTACACCTTC
CASRETRTADNYGYTF
>NA|TRBV7-3|TRBJ2-6|NA
TGTGCCAGCAGCTTAAGTGGAGGTTCCGTGGGGGCCAACGTCCTGACTTTC
CASSLSGGSVGANVLTF
>once|TRBV19|TRBJ1-5|NA
TGTGCCAGTAATAGACAGGGCAATCAGCCCCAGCATTTT
CASNRQGNQPQHF
>NA|TRBV6-5|TRBJ2-5|NA
TGTGCCAGCAGAACTGCCGGAGGTCAAGAGACCCAGTACTTC
CASRTAGGQETQYF
>NA|TRBV7-2|TRBJ1-6|TRBD1
TGTGCCAGCAGCTTAGGGACAGGCTCCTATAATTCACCCCTCCACTTT
CASSLGTGSYNSPLHF
>NA|TRBV2|TRBJ1-1|TRBD1
TGTGCCAGCAGTGGACAGGGTAGAACTGAAGCTTTCTTT
CASSGQGRTEAFF
>NA|TRBV19|TRBJ1-6|TRBD1
TGTGCCAGTAGTATAAGGTGGGACAGTAATTCACCCCTCCACTTT
CASSIRWDSNSPLHF
>NA|TRBV6-6|TRBJ1-4|TRBD1
TGTGCCAGCAGGGGACAGGCTAATGAAAAACTGTTTTTT
CASRGQANEKLFF
>once|TRBV25-1|TRBJ2-7|NA
TGTGCCAGCAGTGAACCCGGGTCGGTCTACGAGCAGTACTTC
CASSEPGSVYEQYF
>NA|TRBV6-5|TRBJ2-3|NA
TGTGCCAGCAGGGGGGACTCGCGGGATACGCAGTATTTT
CASRGDSRDTQYF
>once|TRBV2|TRBJ1-1|NA
TGTGCCAGCAGTGAATACATGAACACTGAAGCTTTCTTT
CASSEYMNTEAFF
>NA|TRBV3-1/TRBV3-2|TRBJ2-7|TRBD1
TGTGCCAGCAGCCAAGGAAGGGGGACAGGGATCCACGAGCAGTACTTC
CASSQGRGTGIHEQYF